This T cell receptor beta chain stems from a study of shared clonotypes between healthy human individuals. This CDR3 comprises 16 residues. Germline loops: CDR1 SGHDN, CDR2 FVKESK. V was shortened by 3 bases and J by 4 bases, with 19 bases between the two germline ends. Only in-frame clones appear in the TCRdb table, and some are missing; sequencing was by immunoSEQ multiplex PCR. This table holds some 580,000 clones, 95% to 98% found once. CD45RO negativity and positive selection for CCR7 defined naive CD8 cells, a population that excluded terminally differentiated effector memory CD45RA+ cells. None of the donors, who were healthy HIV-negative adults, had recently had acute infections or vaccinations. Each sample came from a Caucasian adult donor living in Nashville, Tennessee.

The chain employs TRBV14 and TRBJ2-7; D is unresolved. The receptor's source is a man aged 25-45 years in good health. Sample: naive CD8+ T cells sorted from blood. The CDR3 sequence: CASSHLPRLPLYEQYF. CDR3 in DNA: TGTGCCAGCAGCCACCTTCCCCGGCTCCCCCTTTACGAGCAGTACTTC.